This entry features one T cell receptor beta chain sequence. What it binds is unknown. Documented time point: week 23, last vaccination. Each vaccine dose was 300 ug of mutant IDH1 20-mer peptide, with topical imiquimod. The V end lost 0 bases, the J end lost 6 bases, and 11 bases lay between the germline ends. Germline assignment: CDR1 MNHEY and CDR2 SVGAGI. CDR3 size: 15 residues. This entry comes from a study of a mutant IDH1 vaccine in newly diagnosed glioma. Turning to the study itself: The sex distribution of treated patients was about 62% male and about 38% female, with a mean age of 40.4 years. Before enrollment, the patients had been treated with radiotherapy alone, temozolomide alone, or both together. Most of them had received both. The study's findings and limits: Changes to the top peripheral T cell clonotypes appeared unrelated to pseudoprogression.

TCRdb's table, derived via immunoSEQ multiplex PCR, lists solely in-frame clones and lacks some. This table holds 60,000 or so clones, 80% to 85% found once. Sequenced material: PBMCs, taken from a glioma patient whose treatment included an IDH1 peptide vaccine. This receptor was taken from a woman aged 40-49 years with glioma. Some clones in this sample may be carry-over from other donors' samples. The rearrangement uses TRBV6-5 and TRBJ2-2; D unclear. The CDR3 region is CASSYSGRPSGELFF. The CDR3 bases are TGTGCCAGCAGTTACTCCGGACGACCATCCGGGGAGCTGTTTTTT.